A selection of T cell receptor beta chains follows, all from one sample in a study of blood T cell repertoires in COVID-19. This table comes from immunoSEQ multiplex PCR, and its TCRdb copy is limited to in-frame clones, with some not included. Of 190,000 or so clones listed, 70% to 90% are singletons. What was sequenced was PBMCs or T cells enriched from blood (not recorded which). Receptors originate from a man aged 35-49 years who had recovered from COVID-19. The CDR3 runs from the conserved cysteine through the conserved F or W. A D gene is named only where the DNA matches it firmly. Clone sizes are given selectively: once, few, many, or a class where the clone is expanded.

V	size	D	J	DNA	CDR3
TRBV2	-	-	TRBJ1-1	TGTGCCAGCAGCAGCGGGGCCAGCACTGAAGCTTTCTTT	CASSSGASTEAFF
TRBV5-4	few	-	TRBJ2-7	TGTGCCAGCAGCTTGGGGGGCCCCCAAGGGGTTTACGAGCAGTACTTC	CASSLGGPQGVYEQYF
TRBV18	few	-	TRBJ2-1	TGTGCCAGCTCCAGCGCTCTCTCCTACAATGAGCAGTTCTTC	CASSSALSYNEQFF
TRBV9	once	-	TRBJ1-1	TGTGCCAGCAGCGTAGGCAGGGACACTGAAGCTTTCTTT	CASSVGRDTEAFF
TRBV2	-	-	TRBJ1-1	TGTGCCAGCAGTCCTAGACAGGACGGGACTGAAGCTTTCTTT	CASSPRQDGTEAFF
TRBV5-1	-	-	TRBJ2-5	TGCGCCAGCAGTCCAGGGGGGAGTCGAAACCAAGAGACCCAGTACTTC	CASSPGGSRNQETQYF
TRBV27	-	TRBD2	TRBJ2-4	TGTGCCAGCAGACTACAAAGAGCGGGAGGGCTAAACATTCAGTACTTC	CASRLQRAGGLNIQYF
TRBV11-2	once	TRBD1	TRBJ1-4	TGTGCCAGCAGCTTAATAACAGGGGGAAATGAAAAACTGTTTTTT	CASSLITGGNEKLFF
TRBV2	once	-	TRBJ1-5	TGTGCCAGCAGTATGCTAAGCAATCAGCCCCAGCATTTT	CASSMLSNQPQHF
TRBV9	-	TRBD1	TRBJ2-7	TGTGCCAGCAGCGCCCCTAGCCTTAGGGACAGTTTGTACGAGCAGTACTTC	CASSAPSLRDSLYEQYF
TRBV19	few	-	TRBJ2-3	TGTGCCAGTAGTATAGTCACAGGGGATACGCAGTATTTT	CASSIVTGDTQYF
TRBV9	-	-	TRBJ2-3	TGTGCCAGCAGCGTCGGTAGCGCGTCAGATACGCAGTATTTT	CASSVGSASDTQYF
TRBV7-6	-	-	TRBJ2-2	TGTGCCAGCAGCTTAGTGACAGCGAACACCGGGGAGCTGTTTTTT	CASSLVTANTGELFF
TRBV10-2	once	-	TRBJ2-7	TGCGCCAGTCGCTCGGACTTGTTCTACGAGCAGTACTTC	CASRSDLFYEQYF
TRBV4-2	-	TRBD1	TRBJ1-5	TGTGCCAGCAGCCAGGACCCGGACAGGAGCAATCAGCCCCAGCATTTT	CASSQDPDRSNQPQHF
TRBV12-3/TRBV12-4	-	TRBD1	TRBJ2-1	TGTGCCAGCGACAGGGGCTTTTACAATGAGCAGTTCTTC	CASDRGFYNEQFF
TRBV5-8	-	-	TRBJ1-3	TGTGCCAGCAGCCGCGGGTCCTCTGGAAACACCATATATTTT	CASSRGSSGNTIYF
TRBV4-1	-	-	TRBJ2-5	TGCGCCAGCAGCGTAACCGGGACCCCTGGAGGGAAGCAAGAGACCCAGTACTTC	CASSVTGTPGGKQETQYF
TRBV6-5	-	-	TRBJ1-6	TGTGCCAGCAGTTACGGCCCCGAAAATTCACCCCTCCACTTT	CASSYGPENSPLHF
TRBV27	few	-	TRBJ2-2	TGTGCCAGCAGTGCTACGTTGTCCACCGGGGAGCTGTTTTTT	CASSATLSTGELFF
TRBV5-1	-	TRBD2	TRBJ2-3	TGCGCCAGTTCGAGCGGGGAGAGGCCAGATACGCAGTATTTT	CASSSGERPDTQYF
TRBV27	once	TRBD1	TRBJ1-2	TGTGCCAGCAGTCACCGGGACAGGCTGGGTAACTATGGCTACACCTTC	CASSHRDRLGNYGYTF
TRBV11-2	-	TRBD1	TRBJ2-3	TGTGCCAGCAGCTTCGGACAGGGTGCAGATACGCAGTATTTT	CASSFGQGADTQYF